Below, 11 T cell receptor beta chains from the same sample are listed, as sequenced in a study of T-cell memory formation after mild COVID-19. TCRdb reanalysed the 5' RACE reads using MiXCR and keeps one entry per CDR3 protein. The repertoire has about 540,000 distinct CDR3 sequences, roughly 22% of them found once; the top ten carry about 12%. Material for sequencing was PBMCs or a T cell subset sorted from them (not recorded which). Source of these receptors: an adult woman who had mild COVID-19 (a few samples of this study predate the infection). Cell type and time point are not known.

This sequence joins TRBV15 and TRBJ2-7; D remains unclear. Germline CDR1 and CDR2: LNHNV and YYDKDF (reference sequence). V lost 0 bases and J 3 bases, leaving 15 bases between the germline ends. This CDR3 has 16 residues. The CDR3 DNA sequence: TGTGCCACCAGCAGAGATCTCCTCGGAACGGGCTACGAGCAGTACTTC. Translation gives CATSRDLLGTGYEQYF.

The chain links TRBV7-9 to TRBJ2-7, with 11 bases identical to TRBD2. Germline V gene sequence: CDR1 SEHNR, CDR2 FQNEAQ (reference sequence). This CDR3 has 16 amino acids. V lost 1 base, J lost 5 bases, and 7 bases stayed unmatched. Here the CDR3 DNA reads TGTGCCAGCAGCTTAGATATAGGGGGACTAGCGGACGAGCAGTACTTC. This encodes CASSLDIGGLADEQYF.

The CDR3 DNA sequence: TGTGCCAGCAGTCTCCGGGACCCAGTGGGCACAGATACGCAGTATTTT. Its translation: CASSLRDPVGTDTQYF. The gene calls are TRBV6-6 and TRBJ2-3, with D perhaps matching TRBD1 or TRBD2 (5 bases each). Germline-derived CDR1 and CDR2 are MNHNY and SVGAGI (reference sequence). Between the trimmed V and J ends, which lost 5 bases and 1 base, there was a span of 16 bases. CDR3 length equals 16 residues.

The V and J genes are TRBV24-1 and TRBJ2-3; maybe TRBD1 (6 bases). CDR3 size: 16 residues. Trimming left V 4 bases short and J 3 bases short, with 16 bases between. Germline loops: CDR1 KGHDR, CDR2 SFDVKD. CDR3 nucleotide sequence: TGTGCCACCAGTGAGAGCTCAGGGGTTTGGACAGATACGCAGTATTTT. It codes for CATSESSGVWTDTQYF.

Many counts were recorded for this clonotype. The genes are TRBV5-1 and TRBJ2-5; 9 nucleotides align to TRBD2. Germline assignment: CDR1 SGHRS and CDR2 YFSETQ. There are 15 residues in the CDR3. J was trimmed by 2 bases and V by 5 bases; bases with no gene match: 7. This chain's CDR3 is CASRGSGGLQETQYF. CDR3 coding DNA: TGCGCCAGCAGAGGTAGCGGGGGCCTGCAAGAGACCCAGTACTTC.

The rearrangement joins TRBV4-1 to TRBJ1-2; 7 positions agree with TRBD1. This CDR3 is built from 14 residues. Germline V lookup: CDR1 MGHRA, CDR2 YSYEKL. The junction had 4 bases not matched to a gene; V was cut back by 0 bases and J by 6 bases. CDR3: CASSQENRGHGYTF. The CDR3 DNA follows: TGCGCCAGCAGCCAAGAAAACAGGGGACATGGCTACACCTTC.

This clonotype has just a few counts. This may be a read error: a much more frequent sequence differs by one nucleotide. V gene TRBV5-5 combines with J gene TRBJ2-7, with D possibly matching TRBD1 (6 bases). Per the germline V gene, CDR1 is SGHKS and CDR2 is YYEKEE (reference sequence). CDR3 length: 12 amino acids. Trimming shortened V by 5 bases and J by 4 bases, and 10 bases separated the two germline ends. CDR3 bases: TGTGCCAGCAGATCCACAGGGTACGAGCAGTACTTC. Translation gives CASRSTGYEQYF.

The chain recombines TRBV7-2 with TRBJ2-2; the D is unclear. The CDR3 loop spans 14 amino acids. V shed 5 bases and J shed 13 bases, with 20 bases lying between them. Germline loops: CDR1 SGHTA, CDR2 FQGNSA. In DNA form, the CDR3 reads TGTGCCAGCAGCCCGCGGTGGGCTCCGGCAGTGCTGTTTTTT. Its translation: CASSPRWAPAVLFF.

The rearrangement links TRBV5-5 to TRBJ1-4; 8 bases are shared with TRBD1. The CDR3 has 15 residues. The V segment lost 4 bases and the J segment 8 bases; nucleotides outside the gene matches: 10. Germline V gene sequence: CDR1 SGHKS, CDR2 YYEKEE (reference sequence). CDR3 sequence: CASSPRVQGGEKLFF. Written as DNA, the CDR3 is TGTGCCAGCAGCCCGCGGGTACAGGGGGGCGAAAAACTGTTTTTT.

This chain uses TRBV7-8 with TRBJ2-7; TRBD2 aligns across 7 bases. CDR1 is SGHVS, CDR2 FQNEAQ, per germline. The junction had 8 bases not matched to a gene; V was cut back by 3 bases and J by 3 bases. The CDR3 spans 15 residues. The CDR3 bases are TGTGCCAGCAGCTTTCAGCGGGATCGAATCTACGAGCAGTACTTC. It is translated as CASSFQRDRIYEQYF.

In its sample, this clonotype was seen a few times. The chain has TRBV30 and TRBJ2-2; D is unresolved. Germline CDR1 GTSNPN, CDR2 SVGIG (reference sequence). The CDR3 runs 14 residues. V gave up 1 base and J gave up 6 bases, with 12 bases separating them. CDR3 sequence: CAWSGVAPPGELFF. CDR3 sequence (DNA): TGTGCCTGGAGTGGGGTAGCCCCCCCCGGGGAGCTGTTTTTT.